The 27 T cell receptor beta chains listed next were all sequenced from one sample in a study of beta chain features in type 1 diabetes. The sequenced template was cDNA made from the entire isolated RNA. Profiling relied on immunoSEQ multiplex PCR, and the TCRdb table lists in-frame clones only, not all of them. The sample includes 900,000 or so clones, roughly 16% of them seen just once. The sample was naive CD4+ T cells from blood. These receptors came from a woman aged 18 to 35 in good health.

The J gene is TRBJ2-1, the V gene TRBV7-2, with TRBD2 identical over 10 bases. The V gene end was trimmed by 4 bases and the J gene end by 8 bases; junction bases not matched to a gene: 8. Germline CDR1 and CDR2: SGHTA and FQGNSA. This CDR3 has 15 residues. This CDR3 is CASSSPGLAFHEQFF. The CDR3 bases are TGTGCCAGCAGCTCCCCGGGACTAGCGTTTCATGAGCAGTTCTTC.

This clone was counted a few times. CDR3 sequence: CASTSKGTQYF. Written as DNA, the CDR3 is TGTGCCAGCACCTCCAAGGGGACGCAGTATTTT. This chain links TRBV28 with TRBJ2-3, with D possibly matching TRBD1 (5 bases). The CDR3 length is 11 residues. CDR1 MDHEN and CDR2 SYDVKM come from the germline V gene. Trimming removed 7 bases from V and 9 bases from J, with 11 bases in between.

The chain joins TRBV11-2 to TRBJ2-3, with 7 bases aligning to TRBD2. This CDR3 has 15 residues. Germline-derived CDR1 and CDR2 are SGHAT and FQNNGV. The V and J ends lost 0 bases and 1 base, in that order; junction bases with no gene match: 1. CDR3: CASSLEGGGTDTQYF. CDR3 nucleotides: TGTGCCAGCAGCTTAGAGGGAGGGGGCACAGATACGCAGTATTTT.

This chain links TRBV29-1 with TRBJ1-2; TRBD1 aligns across 11 bases. The germline V gene has CDR1 SQVTM and CDR2 ANQGSEA. The CDR3 is 17 amino acids. Germline trimming cut 6 bases from V and 2 bases from J; bases unmatched to any gene: 14. The CDR3 nucleotides are TGCAGCGTCGTAAAAGGACAGGGGGCTAGGGGGAACTATGGCTACACCTTC. Translating it yields CSVVKGQGARGNYGYTF.

The chain uses TRBV9 and TRBJ2-1, with 14 bases fitting TRBD2. CDR3 length: 16 residues. Per germline, CDR1 SGDLS and CDR2 YYNGEE. V was clipped by 0 bases and J by 7 bases; unmatched bases: 3. CDR3 DNA: TGTGCCAGCAGCGTAGCCGGGACTAGCGGGAGAAATGAGCAGTTCTTC. Amino acid sequence: CASSVAGTSGRNEQFF.

This clone has just a few counts. The rearrangement uses TRBV4-2 and TRBJ2-2; D is possibly TRBD2 (6 bases). From germline, CDR1 is LGHNA and CDR2 YNFKEQ. This CDR3 spans 14 amino acids. The V gene lost 2 bases and the J gene lost 7 bases, with 11 bases spanning the gap. Here the CDR3 reads CASSQRLVNGELFF. CDR3 in DNA: TGTGCCAGCAGCCAAAGACTAGTTAACGGGGAGCTGTTTTTT.

Only a few counts were recorded for this clone. The rearrangement joins TRBV7-2 to TRBJ2-7; TRBD2 agrees at 14 bases. Germline trimming cut 3 bases from V and 3 bases from J; bases unmatched to any gene: 4. This CDR3 comprises 16 residues. Germline CDR1 SGHTA, CDR2 FQGNSA. CDR3 in amino acids: CASSFRGTSGSYEQYF. The CDR3 DNA follows: TGTGCCAGCAGCTTTAGAGGGACTAGCGGGAGCTACGAGCAGTACTTC.

This clone was found a few times. This chain links TRBV5-1 with TRBJ2-1; D possibly corresponds to TRBD2 (5 bases). V was trimmed by 4 bases and J by 8 bases, leaving 7 bases between them. The germline V gene encodes CDR1 SGHRS and CDR2 YFSETQ. CDR3 length: 11 residues. The CDR3 DNA reads as TGCGCCAGCAGCAAGGAGGATGAGCAGTTCTTC. Translated: CASSKEDEQFF.

The J gene is TRBJ2-5, the V gene TRBV5-6; TRBD1 matches at 7 bases. J lost 5 bases, V lost 1 base, and 8 bases had no gene match. The CDR3 spans 15 residues. Germline V gene lookup returns CDR1 SGHDT and CDR2 YYEEEE. CDR3 residues: CASSLRGLRMETQYF. The CDR3 DNA reads as TGTGCCAGCAGCTTGAGGGGGCTCCGGATGGAGACCCAGTACTTC. The full variable domain, in which reference TRBV5-6 and TRBJ2-5 provide the parts outside the CDR3, is DAGVTQSPTHLIKTRGQQVTLRCSPKSGHDTVSWYQQALGQGPQFIFQYYEEEERQRGNFPDRFSGHQFPNYSSELNVNALLLGDSALYLCASSLRGLRMETQYFGPGTRLLVL.

This clone was observed a handful of times. Relative to the germline gene, one junction end is altered; a read error may explain this. The chain uses TRBV11-1 and TRBJ2-7; 7 bases are a match to TRBD2. The germline CDR1 and CDR2 sequences are SGHAT and FQDESV (reference sequence). The CDR3 consists of 15 residues. The CDR3 reads CASSLVWEGSNEQYF. The CDR3 DNA reads TGTGCCAGCAGCTTAGTGTGGGAGGGCTCCAACGAGCAGTACTTC.

This clone was picked up a small number of times. The CDR3 loop is CASSYSRASTDTQYF. CDR3 DNA sequence: TGTGCCAGCAGCTACTCCAGAGCTAGCACAGATACGCAGTATTTT. This sequence joins TRBV7-3 and TRBJ2-3, with D uncertain. V was cut by 4 bases and J by 0 bases, with 11 bases left in between. This CDR3 region has 15 residues. Germline V lookup: CDR1 SGHTA, CDR2 FQGTGA.

The rearrangement uses TRBV11-2 and TRBJ2-2; weak D call: TRBD2 (5 bases). The V gene lost 5 bases and the J gene lost 7 bases, with 17 bases spanning the gap. Germline loops: CDR1 SGHAT, CDR2 FQNNGV. The CDR3 runs 15 residues. CDR3 protein: CASSPLRGRDGELFF. CDR3 DNA: TGTGCCAGCAGCCCGCTACGGGGTAGGGACGGGGAGCTGTTTTTT.

This clone has only a few counts. The chain couples TRBV6-6 to TRBJ2-6, with a possible D match to TRBD2 (6 bases). V was shortened by 4 bases and J by 1 base, with 8 bases between the two germline ends. CDR1 and CDR2 (germline): MNHNY, SVGAGI (reference sequence). The CDR3 has 15 amino acids. The CDR3 sequence is CASSSGGSGANVLTF. The CDR3 DNA is TGTGCCAGCAGTTCTGGGGGGTCTGGGGCCAACGTCCTGACTTTC.

The rearrangement links TRBV6-5 to TRBJ2-7, with 8 positions matching TRBD1. Trimming cost V 8 bases and J 2 bases; bases outside gene matches: 2. The CDR3 sequence is 12 residues long. The germline CDR1 and CDR2 sequences are MNHEY and SVGAGI. CDR3 nucleotides: TGTGCCAGCCGGGACAGGCCCTACGAGCAGTACTTC. Its translation is CASRDRPYEQYF.

This clone was seen a handful of times. This CDR3 is also generated by other DNA sequences in the sample. The rearrangement links TRBV27 to TRBJ2-1; 14 bases agree with TRBD2. The CDR3 contains 15 residues. Germline CDR1 and CDR2: MNHEY and SMNVEV (reference sequence). J lost 9 bases, V lost 5 bases, and 6 bases had no gene match. Here the CDR3 reads CASSPGTSGSSEQFF. The DNA for the CDR3 is TGTGCCAGCAGTCCCGGGACTAGCGGGAGTTCTGAGCAGTTCTTC.

The J gene is TRBJ2-3, the V gene TRBV4-2, with D tentatively TRBD2 (6 bases). There are 16 residues in the CDR3. Germline loops: CDR1 LGHNA, CDR2 YNFKEQ. Trimming cost V 2 bases and J 5 bases, with 17 bases left between them. The CDR3 spells CASSQSVGAEGDTQYF. In nucleotides, the CDR3 is TGTGCCAGCAGCCAAAGTGTGGGTGCGGAGGGAGATACGCAGTATTTT.

The chain joins TRBV5-1 to TRBJ1-1, with TRBD1 identical over 7 bases. The CDR3 runs 16 residues. V dropped 0 bases and J dropped 0; count of bases not matched to a gene: 5. Germline V CDR1 and CDR2: SGHRS, YFSETQ. CDR3 loop: CASSLETGAMNTEAFF. In nucleotides, the CDR3 is TGCGCCAGCAGCTTGGAAACAGGGGCGATGAACACTGAAGCTTTCTTT.

This clone was detected only a few times. In the same sample, other DNA sequences code for this CDR3. V is TRBV18 and J is TRBJ2-7; no reliable D call. With 4 bases removed from V and 1 base from J, the gap between germline ends came to 5 bases. There are 12 residues in the CDR3. Per the germline V gene, CDR1 is KGHSH and CDR2 is LQKENI. This chain's CDR3 is CASSRDSYEQYF. CDR3 DNA sequence: TGTGCCAGCTCACGGGATTCCTACGAGCAGTACTTC.

The rearrangement joins TRBV19 to TRBJ1-1, with TRBD1 matching 10 bases. V gave up 10 bases and J gave up 4 bases; unmatched junction bases: 6. The germline V gene has CDR1 LNHDA and CDR2 SQIVND (reference sequence). The CDR3 is 13 amino acids. CDR3 nucleotides: TGTGCCACCTCGGACAGGGGGAGCACTGAAGCTTTCTTT. Translation: CATSDRGSTEAFF.

The table lists this clone with a few counts. The chain links TRBV7-2 to TRBJ2-1; TRBD2 might be the D (5 bases). The CDR3 is made up of 12 amino acids. V dropped 5 bases and J dropped 5 bases, with 7 bases sitting between them. The germline V gene encodes CDR1 SGHTA and CDR2 FQGNSA. Written as DNA, the CDR3 is TGTGCCAGCAGCAAGAGGGACAATGAGCAGTTCTTC. It specifies CASSKRDNEQFF.

This clone was counted a few times. The chain is built from TRBV4-1 and TRBJ2-1; 9 bases fit TRBD2. J lost 15 bases, V lost 4 bases, and 10 bases had no gene match. Germline assignment: CDR1 MGHRA and CDR2 YSYEKL. This CDR3 is built from 13 residues. The CDR3 coding sequence is TGCGCCAGCAGCCCGGTAGGACTAGCGTTAAGGTTCTTC. It codes for CASSPVGLALRFF.

This clone was counted only a few times. Other DNA sequences within the sample encode an identical CDR3. The CDR3 DNA reads TGTGCCAGCAGTTTAGGGGGGCAAGAGACCCAGTACTTC. This codes for CASSLGGQETQYF. The rearrangement uses TRBV28 and TRBJ2-5; tentatively, D is TRBD2 (6 bases). V lost 2 bases and J lost 2, with 6 bases in between. Per germline, CDR1 MDHEN and CDR2 SYDVKM. The CDR3 runs to 13 residues.

This clone has a handful of counts. The chain is built from TRBV19 and TRBJ1-5; TRBD1 is a possible D gene (5 bases). V was pared by 3 bases and J by 7 bases, with 10 bases between. CDR1 LNHDA and CDR2 SQIVND come from the germline V gene (reference sequence). The CDR3 totals 13 residues. The CDR3 here is CASSIGGGQPQHF. The CDR3 region has the DNA TGTGCCAGTAGTATTGGGGGTGGACAGCCCCAGCATTTT.

This clone has only a few counts. This chain links TRBV6-6 with TRBJ2-7, with 8 positions matching TRBD2. The CDR3 has 14 amino acids. Germline lookup yields CDR1 MNHNY and CDR2 SVGAGI (reference sequence). Trimming took 3 bases from V and 2 from J; bases not matched to a gene: 3. This CDR3 is CASSYSSGTYEQYF. The CDR3 coding sequence is TGTGCCAGCAGTTATAGTAGCGGGACCTACGAGCAGTACTTC.

The chain carries TRBV5-6 and TRBJ2-7; D uncertain. This CDR3 contains 14 residues. Germline V gives CDR1 SGHDT, CDR2 YYEEEE. Between the trimmed V and J ends, which lost 2 bases and 6 bases, there was a span of 15 bases. The CDR3 loop is CASSFGLKVSEQYF. The CDR3 region has the DNA TGTGCCAGCAGCTTCGGTTTGAAGGTTTCCGAGCAGTACTTC.

This clone occurred a few times. The chain joins TRBV21-1 to TRBJ1-2; the table gives TRBD1 as D, unverified against the DNA. TRBV21-1 is listed as a pseudogene. The CDR3 runs to 12 residues. DNA of the CDR3: TGTGCCAGCAAAGGGACAGGCGGTGGCTACACCTTC. Translating gives CASKGTGGGYTF.

The chain couples TRBV5-6 to TRBJ2-5; perhaps TRBD1 as D (6 bases). Trimming left V 2 bases short and J 2 bases short, with 16 bases between. The CDR3 is 16 amino acids. Germline V gene sequence: CDR1 SGHDT, CDR2 YYEEEE. DNA for the CDR3: TGTGCCAGCAGCTTTCTTGCCAGGGGTTGGCAAGAGACCCAGTACTTC. Translating gives CASSFLARGWQETQYF.